The clone carrying this TCR beta chain was seen more than once but under ten times. The antigen remains unidentified. An end of the junction differs from the germline gene, which may be a read error. RNA transcripts provided the template for amplifying TCR beta CDR3 regions. RT-PCR was first run with HTBI primers, then multiplex PCR in a second round. Via MiXCR, TCRdb re-called the multiplex PCR reads, giving one row per CDR3 protein. The sample has about 740,000 distinct CDR3 sequences, 40% seen once; the top ten hold 44%. CDR1 and CDR2 from the germline V gene are WSHSY and SAAADI. The CDR3 is 16 amino acids. The data belong to a study of Graves' ophthalmopathy and Graves' hyperthyroidism. The study's findings and limits: Ophthalmopathy and stable hyperthyroidism were discriminated by a 13-signature model, with over 85% sensitivity and about 82% specificity.

The source of this sequence is an adult man with Graves' ophthalmopathy. This chain joins TRBV10-2 and TRBJ1-5, with a possible D match to TRBD1 (5 bases). What was sequenced was peripheral blood. The CDR3 region has the DNA TGTGCCAGCAGGGACCTCCAACCCTCACAGATGCAGCCCCAGCATTTT. Amino acid sequence: CASRDLQPSQMQPQHF.